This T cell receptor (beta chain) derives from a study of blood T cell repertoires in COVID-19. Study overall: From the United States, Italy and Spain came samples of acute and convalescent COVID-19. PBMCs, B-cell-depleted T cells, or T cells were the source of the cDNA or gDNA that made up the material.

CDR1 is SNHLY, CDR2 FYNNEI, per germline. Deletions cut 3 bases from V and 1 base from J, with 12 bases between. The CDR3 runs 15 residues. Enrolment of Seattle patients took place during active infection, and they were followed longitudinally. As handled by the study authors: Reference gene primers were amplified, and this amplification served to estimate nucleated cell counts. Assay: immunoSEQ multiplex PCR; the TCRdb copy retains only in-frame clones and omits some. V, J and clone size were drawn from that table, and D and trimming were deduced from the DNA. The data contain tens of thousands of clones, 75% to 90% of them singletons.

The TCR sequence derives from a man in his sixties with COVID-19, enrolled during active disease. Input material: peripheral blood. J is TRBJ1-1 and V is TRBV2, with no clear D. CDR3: CASSDAIPGNTEAFF. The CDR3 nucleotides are TGTGCCAGCAGTGATGCGATTCCGGGGAACACTGAAGCTTTCTTT.